The clone carrying this T cell receptor (beta chain) occurred a few times. Its antigen is not identified. The sample is drawn from a study of beta chain features in type 1 diabetes. General study results and limits: People with Type 1 diabetes carried modestly yet significantly shorter TCRB CDR3s in all four CD4+ subsets. Patients and controls would be equally affected if PCR favored shorter templates.

Isolated RNA was reverse transcribed in full, so expressed TCRB transcripts were sequenced. It was found that naive, central memory and regulatory T cell samples averaged about 4 million reads. TCRdb's copy holds only in-frame clones and misses some; the assay was immunoSEQ multiplex PCR. The table records about 270,000 clones, roughly an eighth of them present only once. Germline values: CDR1 SGHTA, CDR2 FQGNSA. Trimming shortened V by 5 bases and J by 0 bases, and 10 bases separated the two germline ends. The CDR3 has 14 amino acids. The source material was naive CD4+ T cells from blood. The chain joins TRBV7-2 to TRBJ1-1; no clear D gene. The TCR originated in a young man with type 1 diabetes. The CDR3 sequence is CASSPAGLNTEAFF. The CDR3 DNA sequence: TGTGCCAGCAGCCCTGCCGGTTTGAACACTGAAGCTTTCTTT.